This section outlines one T cell receptor (beta chain) sequence together with its context. Antigen: not known. The sample belongs to a study of T cells in localized non-small cell lung cancer. General study points: The study linked higher blood T cell density to longer overall survival. The appearance of a median roughly 53 of the top 100 tumor clones was seen in adjacent lung. It was uninvolved adjacent lung that showed the highest T cell clonality, exceeding tumor. Sequencing covered just one tumor region, so heterogeneity cannot be ruled out.

Clones were sequenced by immunoSEQ multiplex PCR, and TCRdb holds only the in-frame ones, with some missing. There are some 20,000 clones in the sample; 90% to 95% occur only once, and 2.5% to 3% lies in the top ten. J gave up 3 bases and V 5 bases, and 8 bases lay outside the gene matches. Germline CDR1 and CDR2: LNHDA and SQIVND (reference sequence). CDR3 length equals 16 residues. The clonotype was recovered from a woman aged 35 to 70 with stage I lung adenocarcinoma. This sequence joins TRBV19 and TRBJ2-1; TRBD2 agrees at 9 bases. The sample was peripheral blood, taken before any cancer treatment. This CDR3 is CASSPISGSVYNEQFF. CDR3 nucleotides: TGTGCCAGTAGTCCCATTAGCGGGAGTGTCTACAATGAGCAGTTCTTC.